This entry is about one T cell receptor (beta chain). Its target is not known. The sample comes from a study of T cells after yellow fever vaccination. Looking at the study overall: The authors prepared low-cell-number fractions using SMART-Seq v4 Ultra Low Input.

Germline values: CDR1 MGHRA, CDR2 YSYEKL. J lost 8 bases, V lost 3 bases, and 10 bases had no gene match. The CDR3 has 16 residues. Study-wide results and caveats: In post-booster samples, most primary-vaccination clones reappeared (roughly 96% CD4, 75% to 90% CD8).

Universal primer sites and UMIs were introduced during 5'RACE template-switching synthesis of TCR cDNA. TCRdb reprocessed the 5' RACE reads with MiXCR, giving one entry per CDR3 protein. The sample contains about 510,000 distinct CDR3 sequences, 21% of which appear only once. The clonotype was recovered from a man aged 18 to 35 who received the YFV17D yellow fever vaccine. The starting material was PBMCs, obtained approximately 22 days after the first yellow fever vaccination. The chain combines TRBV4-1 with TRBJ2-3; 11 nucleotides align to TRBD1. CDR3 DNA: TGCGCCAGCAGCCATTCCGGGACAGGGGGGGGAGTTACGCAGTATTTT. Translated: CASSHSGTGGGVTQYF.